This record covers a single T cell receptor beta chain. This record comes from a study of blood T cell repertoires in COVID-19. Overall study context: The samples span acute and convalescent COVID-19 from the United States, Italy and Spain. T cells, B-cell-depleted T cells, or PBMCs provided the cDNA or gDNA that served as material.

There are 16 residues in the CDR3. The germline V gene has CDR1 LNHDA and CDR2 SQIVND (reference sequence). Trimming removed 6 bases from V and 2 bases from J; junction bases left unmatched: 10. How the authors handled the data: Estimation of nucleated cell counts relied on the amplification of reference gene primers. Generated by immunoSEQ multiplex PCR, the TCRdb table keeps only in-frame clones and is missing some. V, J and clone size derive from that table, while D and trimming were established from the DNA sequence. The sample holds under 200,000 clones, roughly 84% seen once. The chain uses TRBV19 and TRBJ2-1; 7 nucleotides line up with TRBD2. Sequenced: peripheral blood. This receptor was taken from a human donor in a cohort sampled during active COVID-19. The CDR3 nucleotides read TGTGCCAGTAGACCCCGGGGAGGGTTCACCTACAATGAGCAGTTCTTC. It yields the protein CASRPRGGFTYNEQFF.